This TCR beta chain stems from a study of CD8+ T cells in alopecia areata. In each case, RNA was isolated and then reverse transcribed into cDNA as the sequencing template. TCRdb's table, derived via immunoSEQ multiplex PCR, lists solely in-frame clones and lacks some. The sample includes 150,000 to 200,000 clones, around three fifths of them seen just once. Germline-derived CDR1 and CDR2 are LNHDA and SQIVND (reference sequence). The germline V and J ends were trimmed by 6 bases and 0 bases, with 9 bases remaining between them. The CDR3 totals 15 residues. Described treatment: oral pan-JAK inhibitor, 5-10 mg twice daily.

The source is a human donor with alopecia areata. Material: CD4+ T cells sorted from blood, obtained at week 24, from a patient treated with tofacitinib. V usage is TRBV19 and J usage is TRBJ1-6; D is ambiguous. Here the CDR3 reads CASSPYSSYNSPLHF. CDR3 nucleotides: TGTGCCAGTAGCCCCTACAGCTCCTATAATTCACCCCTCCACTTT.